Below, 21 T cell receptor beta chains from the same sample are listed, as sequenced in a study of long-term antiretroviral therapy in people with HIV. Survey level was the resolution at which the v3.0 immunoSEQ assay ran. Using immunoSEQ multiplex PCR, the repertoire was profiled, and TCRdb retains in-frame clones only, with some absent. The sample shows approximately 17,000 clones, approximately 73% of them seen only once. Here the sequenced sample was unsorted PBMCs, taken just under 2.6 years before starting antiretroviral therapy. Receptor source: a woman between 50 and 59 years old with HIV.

The CDR3 DNA reads as TGTGCTAGTGGTTTGGATTTCAACTATGGCTACACCTTC. This gives the protein CASGLDFNYGYTF. The rearrangement links TRBV12-5 to TRBJ1-2; D is ambiguous. Germline V lookup: CDR1 LGHNT, CDR2 FRNRAP. Trimming shortened V by 1 base and J by 2 bases, and 5 bases separated the two germline ends. This CDR3 region has 13 residues.

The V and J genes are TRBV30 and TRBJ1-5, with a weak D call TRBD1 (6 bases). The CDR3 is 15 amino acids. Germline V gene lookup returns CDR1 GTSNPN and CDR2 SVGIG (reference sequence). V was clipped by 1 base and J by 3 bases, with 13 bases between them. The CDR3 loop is CAWSGGQLYNQPQHF. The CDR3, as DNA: TGTGCCTGGAGTGGAGGACAGTTATACAATCAGCCCCAGCATTTT.

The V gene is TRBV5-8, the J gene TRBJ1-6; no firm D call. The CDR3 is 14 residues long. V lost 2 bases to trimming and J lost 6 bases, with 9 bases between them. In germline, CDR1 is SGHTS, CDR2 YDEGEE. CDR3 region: CASSLWNSNSPLHF. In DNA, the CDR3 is TGTGCCAGCAGCTTATGGAACAGTAATTCACCCCTCCACTTT.

As DNA, the CDR3 is TGCGCCAGCAGCCAAGACGGGACAGGTTTCTACGAGCAGTACTTC. Translating it yields CASSQDGTGFYEQYF. The chain has TRBV4-1 and TRBJ2-7; 8 positions match TRBD1. With 0 bases clipped from V and 3 bases from J, the junction kept 4 bases outside the gene matches. CDR1 is MGHRA, CDR2 YSYEKL, per germline. The length of the CDR3 is 15 residues.

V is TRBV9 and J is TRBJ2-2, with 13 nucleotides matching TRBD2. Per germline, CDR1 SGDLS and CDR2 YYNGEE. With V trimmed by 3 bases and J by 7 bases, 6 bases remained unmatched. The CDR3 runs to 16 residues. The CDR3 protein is CASSAGLAGAGGELFF. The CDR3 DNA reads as TGTGCCAGCAGCGCTGGACTAGCGGGGGCCGGCGGGGAGCTGTTTTTT.

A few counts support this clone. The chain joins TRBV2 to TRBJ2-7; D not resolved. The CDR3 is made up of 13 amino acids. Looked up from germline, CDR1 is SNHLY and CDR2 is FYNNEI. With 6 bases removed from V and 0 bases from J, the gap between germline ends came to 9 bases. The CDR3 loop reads CASSHQDSYEQYF. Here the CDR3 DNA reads TGTGCCAGCAGCCATCAGGACTCCTACGAGCAGTACTTC.

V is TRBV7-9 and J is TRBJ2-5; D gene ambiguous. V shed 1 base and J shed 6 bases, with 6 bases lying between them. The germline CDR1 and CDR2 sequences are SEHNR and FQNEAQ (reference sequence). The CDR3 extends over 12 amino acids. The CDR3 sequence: CASSLDLQTQYF. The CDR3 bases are TGTGCCAGCAGCTTAGATCTACAGACCCAGTACTTC.

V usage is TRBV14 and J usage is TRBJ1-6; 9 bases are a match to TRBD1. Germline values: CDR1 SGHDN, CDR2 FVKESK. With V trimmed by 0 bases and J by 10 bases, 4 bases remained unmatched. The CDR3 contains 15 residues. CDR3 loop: CASSQEGTGRSPLHF. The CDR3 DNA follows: TGTGCCAGCAGCCAAGAGGGGACAGGGAGGTCACCCCTCCACTTT.

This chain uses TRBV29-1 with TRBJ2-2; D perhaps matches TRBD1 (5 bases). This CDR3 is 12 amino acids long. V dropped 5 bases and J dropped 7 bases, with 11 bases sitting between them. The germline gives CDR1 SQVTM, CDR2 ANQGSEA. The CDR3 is CSVRQPGGELFF. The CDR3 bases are TGCAGCGTTCGACAGCCCGGCGGGGAGCTGTTTTTT.

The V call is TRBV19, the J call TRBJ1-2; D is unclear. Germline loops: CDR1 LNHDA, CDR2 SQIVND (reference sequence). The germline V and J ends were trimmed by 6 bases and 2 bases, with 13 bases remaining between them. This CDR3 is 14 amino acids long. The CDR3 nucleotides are TGTGCCAGTAGGCCCTCCGGCGGGAACTATGGCTACACCTTC. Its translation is CASRPSGGNYGYTF.

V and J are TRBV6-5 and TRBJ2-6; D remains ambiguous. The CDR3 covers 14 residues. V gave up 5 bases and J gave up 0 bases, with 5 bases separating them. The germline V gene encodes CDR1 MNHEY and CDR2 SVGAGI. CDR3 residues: CASSLSSGANVLTF. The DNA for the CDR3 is TGTGCCAGCAGTCTGAGCTCTGGGGCCAACGTCCTGACTTTC.

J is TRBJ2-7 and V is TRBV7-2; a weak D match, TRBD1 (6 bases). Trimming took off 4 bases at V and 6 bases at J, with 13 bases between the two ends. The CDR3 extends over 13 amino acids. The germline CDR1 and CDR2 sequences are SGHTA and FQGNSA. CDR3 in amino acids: CASSSDRDTEQYV. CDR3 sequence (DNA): TGTGCCAGCAGCTCCGACCGGGACACCGAGCAGTACGTC.

This CDR3 is CATSRDPASGAPSYGTDTQYF. The DNA for the CDR3 is TGTGCCACCAGCAGAGATCCGGCTAGCGGGGCCCCATCTTATGGCACAGATACGCAGTATTTT. V and J are TRBV15 and TRBJ2-3, with TRBD2 matching 9 bases. The CDR3 sequence is 21 residues long. J gave up 1 base and V 0 bases, and 17 bases lay outside the gene matches. The germline V gene has CDR1 LNHNV and CDR2 YYDKDF (reference sequence).

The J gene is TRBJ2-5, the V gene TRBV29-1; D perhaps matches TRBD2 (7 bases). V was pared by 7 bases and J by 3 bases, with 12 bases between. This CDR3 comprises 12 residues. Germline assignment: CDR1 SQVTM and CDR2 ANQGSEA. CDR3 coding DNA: TGCAGCGCGCGGGGGCTCAAAGAGACCCAGTACTTC. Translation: CSARGLKETQYF.

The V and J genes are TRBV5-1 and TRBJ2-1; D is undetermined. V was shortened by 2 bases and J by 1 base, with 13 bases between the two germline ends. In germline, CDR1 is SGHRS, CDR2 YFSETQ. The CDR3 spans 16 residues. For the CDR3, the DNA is TGCGCCAGCAGCTTTTTGGGCCCTGATTCCTACAATGAGCAGTTCTTC. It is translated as CASSFLGPDSYNEQFF. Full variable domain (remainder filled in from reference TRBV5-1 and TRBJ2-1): KAGVTQTPRYLIKTRGQQVTLSCSPISGHRSVSWYQQTPGQGLQFLFEYFSETQRNKGNFPGRFSGRQFSNSRSEMNVSTLELGDSALYLCASSFLGPDSYNEQFFGPGTRLTVL.

The CDR3 spells CASSLVGSSETQYF. In DNA form, the CDR3 reads TGTGCCAGCAGCTTAGTAGGTAGCTCGGAGACCCAGTACTTC. The chain has TRBV7-9 and TRBJ2-5; D gene unclear. The CDR3 covers 14 residues. Germline V CDR1 and CDR2: SEHNR, FQNEAQ (reference sequence). The germline V and J ends were trimmed by 1 base and 5 bases, with 11 bases remaining between them. The complete variable domain, with remaining parts taken from reference TRBV7-9 and TRBJ2-5, reads DTGVSQNPRHKITKRGQNVTFRCDPISEHNRLYWYRQTLGQGPEFLTYFQNEAQLEKSRLLSDRFSAERPKGSFSTLEIQRTEQGDSAMYLCASSLVGSSETQYFGPGTRLLVL.

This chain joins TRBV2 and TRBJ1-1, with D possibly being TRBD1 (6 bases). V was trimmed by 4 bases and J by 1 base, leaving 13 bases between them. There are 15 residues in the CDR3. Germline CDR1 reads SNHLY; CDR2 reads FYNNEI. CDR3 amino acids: CASSVQGSWNTEAFF. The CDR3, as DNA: TGTGCCAGCAGTGTACAGGGTTCTTGGAACACTGAAGCTTTCTTT.

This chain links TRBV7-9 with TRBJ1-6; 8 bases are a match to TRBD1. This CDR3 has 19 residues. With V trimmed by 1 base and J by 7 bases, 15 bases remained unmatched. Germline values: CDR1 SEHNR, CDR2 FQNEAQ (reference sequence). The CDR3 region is CASSLEARTGTVGNSPLHF. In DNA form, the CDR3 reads TGTGCCAGCAGCTTAGAAGCTCGGACAGGGACTGTGGGCAATTCACCCCTCCACTTT.

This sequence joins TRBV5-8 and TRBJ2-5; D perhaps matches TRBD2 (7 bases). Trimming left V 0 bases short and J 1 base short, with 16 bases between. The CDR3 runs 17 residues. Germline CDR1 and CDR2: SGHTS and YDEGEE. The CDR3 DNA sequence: TGTGCCAGCAGCTTGGGGGGTACGGCGGGGGCCCAAGAGACCCAGTACTTC. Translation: CASSLGGTAGAQETQYF.

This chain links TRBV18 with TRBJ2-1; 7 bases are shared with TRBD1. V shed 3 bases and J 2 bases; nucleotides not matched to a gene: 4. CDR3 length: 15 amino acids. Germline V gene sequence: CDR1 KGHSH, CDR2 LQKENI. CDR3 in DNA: TGTGCCAGCTCACCGAACAGGGGAGCCTACAATGAGCAGTTCTTC. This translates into CASSPNRGAYNEQFF. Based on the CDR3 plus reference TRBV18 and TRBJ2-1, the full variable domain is NAGVMQNPRHLVRRRGQEARLRCSPMKGHSHVYWYRQLPEEGLKFMVYLQKENIIDESGMPKERFSAEFPKEGPSILRIQQVVRGDSAAYFCASSPNRGAYNEQFFGPGTRLTVL.

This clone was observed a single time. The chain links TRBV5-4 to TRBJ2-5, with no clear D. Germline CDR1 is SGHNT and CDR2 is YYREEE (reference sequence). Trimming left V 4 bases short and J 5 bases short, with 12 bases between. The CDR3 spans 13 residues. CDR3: CASSPRPVETQYF. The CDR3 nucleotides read TGTGCCAGCAGCCCCAGACCCGTGGAGACCCAGTACTTC.